The T cell receptor beta chain described here comes from a study of intratumoral heterogeneity in liver cancer. General notes on the study: Across the full roughly 14-patient cohort, most patients were male and a median age of about 61 years was recorded. To examine intratumor heterogeneity, the study integrated RNA-seq, DNA sequencing, TCR-seq and SNP array data obtained from multiple regions of hepatocellular carcinoma specimens. A total of just over 70 multiregional samples from approximately 15 HCC patients, consisting of some 50 tumoral and some 20 adjacent nontumoral regions, were included in the overall cohort.

As to this clone: The target of this receptor is not known. It has no much larger one-base neighbor in the sample; base qualities were not kept.

There are 13 amino acids in the CDR3, from cysteine to phenylalanine inclusive. Only the CDR3 portion is preserved as DNA: 39 bases, with reading frame beginning at the first base. V gives up 3 bases and J gives up 5 bases, and the segment between their germline ends measures 9 bases. Reading the germline V gene gives CDR1 LGHNT and CDR2 FRNRAP. Samples labelled H came from distinct, geographically separated regions of the hepatocellular carcinoma nodule. Every patient had early-stage hepatocellular carcinoma and received no therapy prior to surgical resection. Sampled areas lacked macroscopic evidence of necrosis or hemorrhage. Multiple regions from two patients were subjected to TCR sequencing (ImmunoSeq). Frozen resection tissue samples were collected at least 1 cm apart from each other. The DNeasy blood and tissue kit was used to extract genomic DNA from bulk tissue. Using the immunoSEQ assay, the TCR beta chain CDR3 regions were sequenced from genomic DNA. Primers annealing to V and J segments amplified rearranged VDJ segments. In the paper's pipeline: The ImmunoSeq Analyzer software was used to calculate clonality and richness metrics. Differentially abundant clones between regions were identified using Fisher's exact test plus a beta-binomial method for added stringency. The table was pulled from immuneACCESS by TCRdb, which kept in-frame rearrangements only. Such tables lose some clones; where checked, under half of the loss comes from unresolved V genes, and the rest has no known cause. That table furnishes V, J and clone size, whereas the DNA furnished D and trimming. The table for this sample lists 6,600 or so clones; 55% of them were counted only once. Roughly 13% of the sample goes to the ten largest clones.

Study-wide conclusions, independent of this receptor: RNA-seq-based estimates of regional differences in tumor-infiltrating lymphocyte burden were reportedly confirmed by TCR sequencing. In each sequenced patient, tumor region a showed significantly more unique T-cell clonal expansions than tumor region b. The authors noted a relatively low number of patients and under-sampled tumor-infiltrating lymphocyte representation as limitations. Within each of the two sequenced patients, overall T cell clonality showed no significant difference between tumor regions.

Material: tumor tissue, obtained before any cancer treatment. The receptor was derived from a man in his 70s with hepatocellular carcinoma. Recombination linked TRBV12-5 to TRBJ2-3, with an unclear D gene assignment. For the CDR3, the sequence is CASGFYPGDTQYF. The nucleotide sequence reads as follows: TGTGCTAGTGGTTTTTACCCGGGAGATACGCAGTATTTT.